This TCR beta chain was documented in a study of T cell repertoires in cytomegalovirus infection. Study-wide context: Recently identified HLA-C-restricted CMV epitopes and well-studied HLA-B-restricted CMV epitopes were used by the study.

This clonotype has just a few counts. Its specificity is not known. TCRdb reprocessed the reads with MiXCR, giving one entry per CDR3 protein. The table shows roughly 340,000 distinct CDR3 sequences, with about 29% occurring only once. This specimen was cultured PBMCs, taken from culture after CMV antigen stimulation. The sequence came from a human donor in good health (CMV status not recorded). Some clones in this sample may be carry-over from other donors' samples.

CDR3 sequence (DNA): TGTGCCAGCAGCATATTAGAGGAGGCCCTCACAGATACGCAGTATTTT. Protein product: CASSILEEALTDTQYF. The genes are TRBV7-9 and TRBJ2-3; TRBD2 might be the D (5 bases). CDR1 SEHNR and CDR2 FQNEAQ come from the germline V gene (reference sequence). V dropped 5 bases and J dropped 2 bases, with 17 bases sitting between them. The CDR3 extends over 16 amino acids.